This TCR beta chain was identified in a study of follicular helper T cells after annual influenza vaccination. Unmatched junction bases numbered 5, after V lost 3 bases and J lost 7 bases. CDR1 is MDHEN and CDR2 is SYDVKM in the germline V gene. This CDR3 has 16 amino acids. Assay used: immunoSEQ multiplex PCR; TCRdb lists only in-frame clones, some missing. Of around 2,500 clones listed, roughly four fifths are singletons. Time point defined: 2015-2016 season, pre-vaccination. The sample in question was CXCR5+ CD38- circulating T follicular helper cells from blood, obtained on the day of influenza vaccination. Subset indicated: circulating Tfh, non-naive CD4+CXCR5+PD-1+ (ICOS+CD38+ or ICOS-CD38-). The chain recombines TRBV28 with TRBJ2-1; TRBD2 aligns across 14 bases. This sequence originates from an adult who received the influenza vaccine. CDR3 residues: CASSLGLAGERNEQFF. Here the CDR3 DNA reads TGTGCCAGCAGTTTGGGACTAGCGGGAGAAAGAAATGAGCAGTTCTTC.